The TCR beta chain under discussion was sequenced for a study of blood T cells in healthy people across ages. General study results and limits: It was held that diversity estimates obtained from one million T cells represented underestimates. Long-lived and aged donors differed, with more naive CD4+ cells and higher diversity in the long-lived.

Drawing of peripheral blood yielded about 10 milliliters from each donor. The CDR3 spans 15 residues. Between the trimmed V and J ends, which lost 2 bases and 5 bases, there was a span of 12 bases. Germline values: CDR1 LGHDT, CDR2 YNNKEL (reference sequence). This clonotype was counted ten times or more. The antigen is unknown. A J-beta primer mix and a sample-barcoded 5' primer were used in a second PCR of about 6 to 12 cycles. TCRdb reanalysed the 5' RACE reads using MiXCR and keeps one entry per CDR3 protein. The sample has around 280,000 distinct CDR3 sequences, 27% seen once. The chain links TRBV3-1 to TRBJ1-4; D might be TRBD1 (6 bases). The material sequenced was blood. The sequence derives from a woman aged 70-85 years in good health. CDR3 protein: CASSQRGRENEKLFF. The CDR3 DNA sequence: TGTGCCAGCAGCCAAAGGGGGAGGGAAAATGAAAAACTGTTTTTT.